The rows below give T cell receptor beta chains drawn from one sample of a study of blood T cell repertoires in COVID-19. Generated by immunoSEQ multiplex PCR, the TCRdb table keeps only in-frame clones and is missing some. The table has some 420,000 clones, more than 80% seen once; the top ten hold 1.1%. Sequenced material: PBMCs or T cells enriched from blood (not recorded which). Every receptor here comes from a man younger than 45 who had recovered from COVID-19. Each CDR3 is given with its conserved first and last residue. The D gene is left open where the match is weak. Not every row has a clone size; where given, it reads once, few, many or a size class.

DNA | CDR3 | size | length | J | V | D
TGTGCCAGCAGAAGACAGATGAACACTGAAGCTTTCTTT | CASRRQMNTEAFF | . | 13 | TRBJ1-1 | TRBV12-3/TRBV12-4 | .
TGCAGCGTAGTCCTGACAGGGGGTAGCAATCAGCCCCAGCATTTT | CSVVLTGGSNQPQHF | once | 15 | TRBJ1-5 | TRBV29-1 | TRBD1
TGTGCCAGCAGCCCCCGCAGACATAACACCGGGGAGCTGTTTTTT | CASSPRRHNTGELFF | . | 15 | TRBJ2-2 | TRBV7-2 | .
TGTGCCAGCAGCGTAGTAGAACCCATTACGCAGTATTTT | CASSVVEPITQYF | . | 13 | TRBJ2-3 | TRBV9 | .
TGTGCCAGCAGCGAGCACCGGGTTATTGAAGCTTTCTTT | CASSEHRVIEAFF | . | 13 | TRBJ1-1 | TRBV12-3/TRBV12-4 | .
TGCAGCTTTCGACTGACGAACACTGAAGCTTTCTTT | CSFRLTNTEAFF | . | 12 | TRBJ1-1 | TRBV29-1 | .
TGTGCCAGTAGTAAAGGACAGGGGTTCTATGGCTACACCTTC | CASSKGQGFYGYTF | . | 14 | TRBJ1-2 | TRBV19 | TRBD1
TGTGCCAGCTCACCAACCGGGACAGTGATCGGAAACACCATATATTTT | CASSPTGTVIGNTIYF | few | 16 | TRBJ1-3 | TRBV18 | TRBD1
TGCGCCAGCAACACGGGACTAGTCACCTACAATGAGCAGTTCTTC | CASNTGLVTYNEQFF | . | 15 | TRBJ2-1 | TRBV5-1 | TRBD2
TGTGCCAGCAGCTTAAGCGGGAGTGGGGCCTACGAGCAGTACTTC | CASSLSGSGAYEQYF | . | 15 | TRBJ2-7 | TRBV5-4 | TRBD2
TGTGCCAGCAGTTTAGGACTTAACTATGGCTACACCTTC | CASSLGLNYGYTF | . | 13 | TRBJ1-2 | TRBV12-3/TRBV12-4 | .
TGTGCCAGCAGCTTGGATCTTTTAATAGGGCGGGACCGGGGTGAGCAGTTCTTC | CASSLDLLIGRDRGEQFF | . | 18 | TRBJ2-1 | TRBV5-6 | .
TGTGCCAGCAGTTTAGTAGCCCAAAGCTCCTACAATGAGCAGTTCTTC | CASSLVAQSSYNEQFF | . | 16 | TRBJ2-1 | TRBV27 | .
TGCGCCAGCAGCTCGGGGGATTACTCCTATAATTCACCCCTCCACTTT | CASSSGDYSYNSPLHF | . | 16 | TRBJ1-6 | TRBV5-1 | .
TGTGCCAGCAGCTCCAGTTGGGGGGGGGACTCCTACGAGCAGTACTTC | CASSSSWGGDSYEQYF | . | 16 | TRBJ2-7 | TRBV7-6 | TRBD2
TGTGCCAGCAGTCATCTATTGACAGGGACGACCGAAAACATTCAGTACTTC | CASSHLLTGTTENIQYF | . | 17 | TRBJ2-4 | TRBV28 | TRBD1
TGTGCCAGCAGCTTAAAAGGAGCCGTATTCAATGAGCAGTTCTTC | CASSLKGAVFNEQFF | . | 15 | TRBJ2-1 | TRBV13 | .
TGTGCCAGCAGCTCCGGGACAGACTCTGGAAACACCATATATTTT | CASSSGTDSGNTIYF | once | 15 | TRBJ1-3 | TRBV7-9 | TRBD1
TGTGCCAGCAGCGCCTTCCGAGGGCACGGCTACACCTTC | CASSAFRGHGYTF | . | 13 | TRBJ1-2 | TRBV25-1 | .
TGTGCCATCAGTGTGGGAGGAACCTACGAGCAGTACTTC | CAISVGGTYEQYF | . | 13 | TRBJ2-7 | TRBV10-3 | .
TGTGCCAGCACCCCCCCCTCCGGGGAGCTGTTTTTT | CASTPPSGELFF | . | 12 | TRBJ2-2 | TRBV5-6 | .
TGCAGTGCTAGTCATAGCGGGAGGGATCAAGAGACCCAGTACTTC | CSASHSGRDQETQYF | . | 15 | TRBJ2-5 | TRBV20-1 | TRBD2
TGTGCCAGTGGACTGGCTCTCGGCATGAACACTGAAGCTTTCTTT | CASGLALGMNTEAFF | . | 15 | TRBJ1-1 | TRBV5-4 | .
TGTGCCAGTAGCCTCTCCCCGGCAGGTCTGGCCGGGGAGCTGTTTTTT | CASSLSPAGLAGELFF | . | 16 | TRBJ2-2 | TRBV19 | .
TGCAGCGGGTCACAGGGTGAATATGAAGCTTTCTTT | CSGSQGEYEAFF | . | 12 | TRBJ1-1 | TRBV29-1 | .
TGTGCCAGCAGCTTGGACTACCTCACCGGGGAGCTGTTTTTT | CASSLDYLTGELFF | . | 14 | TRBJ2-2 | TRBV5-4 | .
TGCAGCGTTGGGGATGACAGATACTATGGCTACACCTTC | CSVGDDRYYGYTF | . | 13 | TRBJ1-2 | TRBV29-1 | .
TGTGCCAGCTCGATTTCGAGCGGACAAGAGACCCAGTACTTC | CASSISSGQETQYF | . | 14 | TRBJ2-5 | TRBV18 | .
TGTGCAACAACGATCGGGACAGGGGCCCACAATGAGCAGTTCTTC | CATTIGTGAHNEQFF | . | 15 | TRBJ2-1 | TRBV19 | TRBD1
TGTGCCAGTAGTCGTCTCGACGGGGGTGGTGGCTACACCTTC | CASSRLDGGGGYTF | . | 14 | TRBJ1-2 | TRBV19 | .
TGTGCCACCAGTGATAGGACTCTTAGTGAGACCCAGTACTTC | CATSDRTLSETQYF | . | 14 | TRBJ2-5 | TRBV24-1 | .
TGTGCCAGCAGCGTAGCGGGGTCGGATACGCAGTATTTT | CASSVAGSDTQYF | once | 13 | TRBJ2-3 | TRBV9 | .
TGTGCCAGCTCACCACTAGACAGGGCGTTTCCCGGGGAGCTGTTTTTT | CASSPLDRAFPGELFF | . | 16 | TRBJ2-2 | TRBV18 | TRBD1
TGTGCCAGCAGCTTAGCCGATCCTCACAACAGGGGATACGAGCAGTACTTC | CASSLADPHNRGYEQYF | . | 17 | TRBJ2-7 | TRBV11-1 | TRBD1
TGTGCCAGCAGTTCAGGCCAAGTCGGAGGCAATGAGCAGTTCTTC | CASSSGQVGGNEQFF | few | 15 | TRBJ2-1 | TRBV28 | .
TGTGCCAGCAGCCCGCAGGGGGATGGTCAGCCCCAGCATTTT | CASSPQGDGQPQHF | . | 14 | TRBJ1-5 | TRBV7-9 | TRBD1
TGTGCCAGTACGGACAGGCGGGATTCACCCCTCCACTTT | CASTDRRDSPLHF | . | 13 | TRBJ1-6 | TRBV19 | TRBD1
TGTGCCAGCAGAGACAAATGGGACAGTCACTTC | CASRDKWDSHF | . | 11 | TRBJ2-5 | TRBV2 | TRBD1
TGTGCCAGCAGTCAAACAGGGGCTATCTACGAGCAGTACTTC | CASSQTGAIYEQYF | . | 14 | TRBJ2-7 | TRBV6-5 | TRBD1
TGTGCCATCAGTGCGGAAACGACCGGGACAGGGGGCTATGGCTACACCTTC | CAISAETTGTGGYGYTF | once | 17 | TRBJ1-2 | TRBV10-3 | TRBD1
TGTGCCAGCAGCCAAGATCCACAGCTCACTGAAGCTTTCTTT | CASSQDPQLTEAFF | . | 14 | TRBJ1-1 | TRBV4-2 | .
TGTGCCATCAGTGTAGCAGGGGATTATGGCTACACCTTC | CAISVAGDYGYTF | . | 13 | TRBJ1-2 | TRBV10-3 | .
TGTGCCAGCAGCTTAGGACAGGCGAGCAATCAGCCCCAGCATTTT | CASSLGQASNQPQHF | . | 15 | TRBJ1-5 | TRBV7-9 | .
TGTGCCAGCAGTGAACAGGGGGGCACTGAAGCTTTCTTT | CASSEQGGTEAFF | few | 13 | TRBJ1-1 | TRBV7-3 | TRBD1
TGCAGCGTCACGGGACAGGGAAAGCGGAACACTGAAGCTTTCTTT | CSVTGQGKRNTEAFF | . | 15 | TRBJ1-1 | TRBV29-1 | TRBD1
TGCAGCGTTGGGCAGGGCTCTGGAAACACCATATATTTT | CSVGQGSGNTIYF | . | 13 | TRBJ1-3 | TRBV29-1 | .
TGTGCCAGCAGTCCTGCGCCTTATAGCAATCAGCCCCAGCATTTT | CASSPAPYSNQPQHF | . | 15 | TRBJ1-5 | TRBV28 | .
TGTGCCAGCAGCTTAGAACTGAACTCCTACGAGCAGTACTTC | CASSLELNSYEQYF | . | 14 | TRBJ2-7 | TRBV11-2 | .
TGTGCCAGTAGTATTCAGTTGCAAGAGACCCAGTACTTC | CASSIQLQETQYF | . | 13 | TRBJ2-5 | TRBV19 | .
TGTGCCAGCAGCTCCCGGGACACTGAAGCTTTCTTT | CASSSRDTEAFF | once | 12 | TRBJ1-1 | TRBV5-4 | .
TGTGCCAGCAGCGCAACAGGGGCCTCCGGGGAGCTGTTTTTT | CASSATGASGELFF | . | 14 | TRBJ2-2 | TRBV11-3 | TRBD1
TGTGCCAGCAGCTTAGCAGGGGCCGTAAGGCAGTACTTC | CASSLAGAVRQYF | . | 13 | TRBJ2-7 | TRBV11-2 | .